This record looks at one TCR beta chain sequence and its context. The antigen is not known. What was amplified from RNA transcripts were TCR beta CDR3 regions. A set of HTBI primers served as the primers for a first-round RT-PCR of the TCR CDR3. TCRdb re-analysed the multiplex PCR reads in MiXCR, keeping a single row per CDR3 protein. Of 350,000 or so distinct CDR3 sequences listed, about a sixth are singletons. For the diagnoses, clinical symptoms, serum thyroxine and TRAb, thyroid ultrasound and orbital computed tomography were used. PBMCs were derived from 10 ml fresh peripheral blood. Germline values: CDR1 MGHRA, CDR2 YSYEKL. The CDR3 sequence is 14 residues long. V lost 0 bases to trimming and J lost 7 bases, with 7 bases between them. The sample originates from a study of T cells in Graves' hyperthyroidism and ophthalmopathy. Study-wide results and caveats: Also found in blood were most expanded thyroid clonotypes above 0.001.

This sequence joins TRBV4-1 and TRBJ1-6; maybe TRBD1 (6 bases). The sample comprised blood. This receptor was taken from a woman in her 30s with Graves' hyperthyroidism that later progressed to Graves' ophthalmopathy. CDR3 region: CASSQEGGNSPLHF. The CDR3 bases are TGCGCCAGCAGCCAAGAAGGGGGGAATTCACCCCTCCACTTT.